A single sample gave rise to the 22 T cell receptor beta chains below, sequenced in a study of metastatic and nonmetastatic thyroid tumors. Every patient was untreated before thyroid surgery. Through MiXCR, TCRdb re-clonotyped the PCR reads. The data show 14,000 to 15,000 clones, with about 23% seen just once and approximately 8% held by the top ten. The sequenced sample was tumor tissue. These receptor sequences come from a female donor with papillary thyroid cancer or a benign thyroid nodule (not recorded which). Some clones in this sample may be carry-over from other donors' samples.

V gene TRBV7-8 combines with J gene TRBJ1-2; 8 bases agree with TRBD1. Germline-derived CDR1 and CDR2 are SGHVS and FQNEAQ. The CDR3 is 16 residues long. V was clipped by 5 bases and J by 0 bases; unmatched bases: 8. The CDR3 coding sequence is TGTGCCAGCAGCCAAGGACAGGGACACCCTAACTATGGCTACACCTTC. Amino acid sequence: CASSQGQGHPNYGYTF.

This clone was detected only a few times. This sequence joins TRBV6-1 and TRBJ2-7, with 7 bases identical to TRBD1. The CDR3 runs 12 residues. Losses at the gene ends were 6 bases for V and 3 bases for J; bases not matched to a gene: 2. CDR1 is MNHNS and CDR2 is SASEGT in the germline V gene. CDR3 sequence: CASRGQSYEQYF. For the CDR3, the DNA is TGTGCCAGCAGGGGACAGAGCTACGAGCAGTACTTC.

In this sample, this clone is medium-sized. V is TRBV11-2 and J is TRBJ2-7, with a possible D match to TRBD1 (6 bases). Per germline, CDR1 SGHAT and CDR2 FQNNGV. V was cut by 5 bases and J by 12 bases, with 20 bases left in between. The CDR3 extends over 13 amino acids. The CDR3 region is CASSAYVGGQTYF. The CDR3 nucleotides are TGTGCCAGCAGCGCCTACGTAGGAGGACAGACGTACTTC. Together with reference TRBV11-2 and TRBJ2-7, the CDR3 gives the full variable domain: EAGVAQSPRYKIIEKRQSVAFWCNPISGHATLYWYQQILGQGPKLLIQFQNNGVVDDSQLPKDRFSAERLKGVDSTLKIQPAKLEDSAVYLCASSAYVGGQTYFGPGTRLTVT.

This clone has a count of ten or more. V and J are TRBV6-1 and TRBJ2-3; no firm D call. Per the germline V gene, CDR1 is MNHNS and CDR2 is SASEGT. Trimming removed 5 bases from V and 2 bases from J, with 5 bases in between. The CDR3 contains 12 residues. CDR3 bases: TGTGCCAGCAGTCTTTCCACAGATACGCAGTATTTT. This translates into CASSLSTDTQYF.

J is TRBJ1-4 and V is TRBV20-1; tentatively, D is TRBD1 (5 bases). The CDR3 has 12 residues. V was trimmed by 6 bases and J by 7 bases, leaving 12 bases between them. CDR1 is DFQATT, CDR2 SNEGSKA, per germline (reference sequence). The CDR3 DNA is TGCAGTGCCCGGGGGGGGGGTGAAAAACTGTTTTTT. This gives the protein CSARGGGEKLFF.

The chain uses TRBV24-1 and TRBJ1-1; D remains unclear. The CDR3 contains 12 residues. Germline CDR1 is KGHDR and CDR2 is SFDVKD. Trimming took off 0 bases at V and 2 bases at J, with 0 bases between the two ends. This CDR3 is CATSDLNTEAFF. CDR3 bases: TGTGCCACCAGTGATTTGAACACTGAAGCTTTCTTT.

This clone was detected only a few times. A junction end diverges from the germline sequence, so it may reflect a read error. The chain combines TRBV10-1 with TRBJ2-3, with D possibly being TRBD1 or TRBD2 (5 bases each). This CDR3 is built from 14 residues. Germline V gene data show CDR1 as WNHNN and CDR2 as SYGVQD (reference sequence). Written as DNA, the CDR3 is TGCGCCACCTCGAGGGACGGCGGCACAGATACTCAGTATTTT. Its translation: CATSRDGGTDTQYF.

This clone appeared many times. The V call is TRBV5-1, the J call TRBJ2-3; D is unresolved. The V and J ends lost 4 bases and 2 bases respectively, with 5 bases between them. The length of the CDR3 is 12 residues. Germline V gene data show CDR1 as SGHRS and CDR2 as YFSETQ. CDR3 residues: CASSQLTDTQYF. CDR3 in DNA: TGCGCCAGCAGCCAACTCACAGATACGCAGTATTTT.

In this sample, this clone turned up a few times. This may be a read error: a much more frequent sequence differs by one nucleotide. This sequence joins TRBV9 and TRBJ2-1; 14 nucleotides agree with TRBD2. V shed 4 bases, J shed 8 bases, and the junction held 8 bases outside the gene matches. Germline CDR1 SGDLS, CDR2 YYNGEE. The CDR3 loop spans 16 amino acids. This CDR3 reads CASSLVTSGRGYEQFF. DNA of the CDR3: TGTGCCAGCAGCCTGGTGACTAGCGGGAGGGGGTATGAGCAGTTCTTC.

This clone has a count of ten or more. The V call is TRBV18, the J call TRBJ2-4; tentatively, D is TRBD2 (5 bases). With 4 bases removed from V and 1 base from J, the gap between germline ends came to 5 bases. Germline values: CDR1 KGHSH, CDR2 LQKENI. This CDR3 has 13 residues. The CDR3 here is CASSREAKNIQYF. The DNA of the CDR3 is TGTGCCAGCTCACGGGAGGCCAAAAACATTCAGTACTTC.

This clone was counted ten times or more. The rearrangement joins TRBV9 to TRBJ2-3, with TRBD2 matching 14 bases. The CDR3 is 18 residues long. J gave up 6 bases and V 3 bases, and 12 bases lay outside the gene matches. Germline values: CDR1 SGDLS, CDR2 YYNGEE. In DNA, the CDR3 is TGTGCCAGCAGCGCCATGCAACCGGGACTAGCGGGAGCGGATACGCAGTATTTT. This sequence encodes CASSAMQPGLAGADTQYF.

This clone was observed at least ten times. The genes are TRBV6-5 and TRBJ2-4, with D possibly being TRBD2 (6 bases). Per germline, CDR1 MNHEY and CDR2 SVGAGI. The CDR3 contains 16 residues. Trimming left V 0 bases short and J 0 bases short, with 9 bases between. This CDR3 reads CASSYSSGLAKNIQYF. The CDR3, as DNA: TGTGCCAGCAGTTACTCAAGCGGGCTAGCCAAAAACATTCAGTACTTC.

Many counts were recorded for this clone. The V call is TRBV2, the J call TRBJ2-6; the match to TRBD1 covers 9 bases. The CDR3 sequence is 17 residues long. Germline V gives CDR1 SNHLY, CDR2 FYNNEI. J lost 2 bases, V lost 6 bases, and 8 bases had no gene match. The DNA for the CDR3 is TGTGCCAGCAGCTCAACCGGGACAGGGCCTGGGGCCAACGTCCTGACTTTC. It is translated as CASSSTGTGPGANVLTF.

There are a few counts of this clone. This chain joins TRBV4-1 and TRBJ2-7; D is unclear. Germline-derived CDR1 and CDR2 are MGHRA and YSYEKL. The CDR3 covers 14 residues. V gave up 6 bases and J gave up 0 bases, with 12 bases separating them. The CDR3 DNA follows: TGCGCCAGCAGTACTAAACCGAGCTCCTACGAGCAGTACTTC. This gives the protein CASSTKPSSYEQYF.

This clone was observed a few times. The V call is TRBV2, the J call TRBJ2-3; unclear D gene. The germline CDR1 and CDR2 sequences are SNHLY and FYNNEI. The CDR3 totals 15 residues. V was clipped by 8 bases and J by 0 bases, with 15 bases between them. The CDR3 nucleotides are TGTGCCAGCGGGCAGTGGACGGCTAGCACAGATACGCAGTATTTT. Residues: CASGQWTASTDTQYF.

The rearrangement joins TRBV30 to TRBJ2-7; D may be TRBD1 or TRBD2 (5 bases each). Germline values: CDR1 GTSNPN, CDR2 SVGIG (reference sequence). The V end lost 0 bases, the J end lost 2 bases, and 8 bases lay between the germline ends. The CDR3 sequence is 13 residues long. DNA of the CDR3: TGTGCCTGGAGTGTGAGGGACGCCTACGAGCAGTACTTC. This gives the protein CAWSVRDAYEQYF.

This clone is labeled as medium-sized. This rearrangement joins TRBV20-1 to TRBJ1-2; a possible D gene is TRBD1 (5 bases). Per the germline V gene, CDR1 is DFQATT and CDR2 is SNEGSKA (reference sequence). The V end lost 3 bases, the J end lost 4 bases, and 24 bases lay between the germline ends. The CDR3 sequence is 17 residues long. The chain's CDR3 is CSASLLNQGPNLYGYTF. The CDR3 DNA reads TGCAGTGCTAGTCTTCTTAATCAGGGTCCCAATCTCTATGGCTACACCTTC.

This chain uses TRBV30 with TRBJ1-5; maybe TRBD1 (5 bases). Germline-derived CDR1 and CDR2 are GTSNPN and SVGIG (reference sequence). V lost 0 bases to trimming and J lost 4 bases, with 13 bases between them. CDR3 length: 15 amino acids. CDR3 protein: CAWSVGTRENQPQHF. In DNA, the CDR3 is TGTGCCTGGAGTGTAGGCACCAGGGAAAATCAGCCCCAGCATTTT. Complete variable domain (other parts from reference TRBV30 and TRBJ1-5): SQTIHQWPATLVQPVGSPLSLECTVEGTSNPNLYWYRQAAGRGLQLLFYSVGIGQISSEVPQNLSASRPQDRQFILSSKKLLLSDSGFYLCAWSVGTRENQPQHFGDGTRLSIL.

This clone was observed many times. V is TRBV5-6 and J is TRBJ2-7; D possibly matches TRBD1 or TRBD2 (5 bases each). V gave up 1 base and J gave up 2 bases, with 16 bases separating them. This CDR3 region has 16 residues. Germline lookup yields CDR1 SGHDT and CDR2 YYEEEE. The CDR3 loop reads CASSLWGRRIAYEQYF. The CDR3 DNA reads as TGTGCCAGCAGCTTGTGGGGACGGCGGATAGCCTACGAGCAGTACTTC.

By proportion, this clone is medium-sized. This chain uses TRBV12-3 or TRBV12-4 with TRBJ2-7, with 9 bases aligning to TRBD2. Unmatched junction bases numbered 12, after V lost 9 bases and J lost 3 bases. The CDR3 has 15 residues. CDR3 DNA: TGTGCCAGTCGGGAGGCGGGAGGGAGGGACTACGAGCAGTACTTC. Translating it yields CASREAGGRDYEQYF.

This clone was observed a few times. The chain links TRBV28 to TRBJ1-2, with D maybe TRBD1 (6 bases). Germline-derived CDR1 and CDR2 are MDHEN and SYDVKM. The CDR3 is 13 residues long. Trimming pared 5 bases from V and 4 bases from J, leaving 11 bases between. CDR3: CASSLRGGYGYTF. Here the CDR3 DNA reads TGTGCCAGCAGTCTCAGGGGTGGCTATGGCTACACCTTC.

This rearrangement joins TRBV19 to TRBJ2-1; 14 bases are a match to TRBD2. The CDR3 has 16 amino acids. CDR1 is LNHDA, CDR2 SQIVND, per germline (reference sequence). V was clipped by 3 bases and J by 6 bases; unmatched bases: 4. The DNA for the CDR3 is TGTGCCAGTAGTATTCGGGGGACTAGCGGGAGCAATGAGCAGTTCTTC. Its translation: CASSIRGTSGSNEQFF.